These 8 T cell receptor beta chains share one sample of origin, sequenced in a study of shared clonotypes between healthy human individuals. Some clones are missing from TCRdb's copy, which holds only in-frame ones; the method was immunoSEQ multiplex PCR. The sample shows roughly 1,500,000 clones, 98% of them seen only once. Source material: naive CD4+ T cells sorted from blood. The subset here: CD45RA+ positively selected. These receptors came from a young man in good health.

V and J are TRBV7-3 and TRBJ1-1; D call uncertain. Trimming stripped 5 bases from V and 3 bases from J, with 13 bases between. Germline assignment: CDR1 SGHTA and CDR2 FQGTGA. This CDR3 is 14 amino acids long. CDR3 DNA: TGTGCCAGCAGCCTAGGAGGCGGGGACACTGAAGCTTTCTTT. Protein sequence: CASSLGGGDTEAFF.

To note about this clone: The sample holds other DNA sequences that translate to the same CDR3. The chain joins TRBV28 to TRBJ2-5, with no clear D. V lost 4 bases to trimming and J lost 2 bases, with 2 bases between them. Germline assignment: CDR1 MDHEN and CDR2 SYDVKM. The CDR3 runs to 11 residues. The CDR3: CASSSQETQYF. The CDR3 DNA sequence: TGTGCCAGCAGTTCGCAAGAGACCCAGTACTTC.

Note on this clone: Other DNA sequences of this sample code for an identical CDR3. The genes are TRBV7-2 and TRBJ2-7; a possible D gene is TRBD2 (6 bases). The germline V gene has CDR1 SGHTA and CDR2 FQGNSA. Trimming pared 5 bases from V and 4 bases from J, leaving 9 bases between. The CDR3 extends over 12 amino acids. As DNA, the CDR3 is TGTGCCAGCAGCCCCCGGGGGTACGAGCAGTACTTC. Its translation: CASSPRGYEQYF. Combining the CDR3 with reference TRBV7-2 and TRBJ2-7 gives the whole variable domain GAGVSQSPSNKVTEKGKDVELRCDPISGHTALYWYRQSLGQGLEFLIYFQGNSAPDKSGLPSDRFSAERTGGSVSTLTIQRTQQEDSAVYLCASSPRGYEQYFGPGTRLTVT.

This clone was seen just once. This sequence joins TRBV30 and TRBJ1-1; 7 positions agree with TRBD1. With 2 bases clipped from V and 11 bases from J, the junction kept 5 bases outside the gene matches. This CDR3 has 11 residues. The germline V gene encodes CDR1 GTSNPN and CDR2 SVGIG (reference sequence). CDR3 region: CAWSQTGDAFF. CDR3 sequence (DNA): TGTGCCTGGAGTCAAACAGGGGATGCTTTCTTT.

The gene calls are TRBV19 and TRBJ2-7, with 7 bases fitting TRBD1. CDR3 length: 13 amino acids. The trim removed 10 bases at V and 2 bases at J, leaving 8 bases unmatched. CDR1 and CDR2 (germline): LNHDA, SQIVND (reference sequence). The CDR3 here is CATSDRLAYEQYF. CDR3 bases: TGTGCCACCTCGGACAGGCTTGCCTACGAGCAGTACTTC.

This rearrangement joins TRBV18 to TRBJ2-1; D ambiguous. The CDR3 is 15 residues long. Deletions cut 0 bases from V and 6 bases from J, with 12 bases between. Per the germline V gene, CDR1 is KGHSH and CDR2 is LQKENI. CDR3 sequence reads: CASSPPSQKSNEQFF. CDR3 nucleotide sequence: TGTGCCAGCTCACCACCTAGCCAGAAAAGCAATGAGCAGTTCTTC.

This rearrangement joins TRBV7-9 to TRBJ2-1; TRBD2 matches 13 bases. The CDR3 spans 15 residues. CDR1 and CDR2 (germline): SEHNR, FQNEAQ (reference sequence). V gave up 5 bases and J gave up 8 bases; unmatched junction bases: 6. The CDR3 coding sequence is TGTGCCAGCAGCCATGGACTAGCGGGAGCACATGAGCAGTTCTTC. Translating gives CASSHGLAGAHEQFF.

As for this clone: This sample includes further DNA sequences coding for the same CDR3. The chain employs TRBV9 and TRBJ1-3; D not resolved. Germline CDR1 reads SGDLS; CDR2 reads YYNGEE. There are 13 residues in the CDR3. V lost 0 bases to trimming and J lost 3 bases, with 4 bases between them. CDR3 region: CASSVVGGNTIYF. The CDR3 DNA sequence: TGTGCCAGCAGCGTAGTAGGTGGAAACACCATATATTTT.